This T cell receptor (beta chain) appears in the sequencing data of a study of T cell repertoires in cytomegalovirus infection. Study-wide context: The public TCR beta signatures pointed to both CMV infection and matching HLA type. Study-wide results and limits: Public TCR beta family frequency separated CMV-and-HLA carriers, including in an independent cohort. The ex vivo response was dominated by HLA-C-restricted CMV-specific TCR beta clonotypes.

This CDR3 is 17 amino acids long. V gave up 3 bases and J gave up 5 bases, with 23 bases separating them. TCRdb recomputed calls from the reads with MiXCR, one row per CDR3 protein. The sample yields fewer than 200,000 distinct CDR3 sequences, 8% to 10% seen once. In regard to this clonotype: Its antigen is unidentified.

The sequenced material came from PBMCs. The chain recombines TRBV12-3 or TRBV12-4 with TRBJ2-7, with D possibly being TRBD1 (6 bases). This clonotype originated in a human donor in good health (CMV status not recorded). Some clones in this sample may be carry-over from other donors' samples. CDR3 DNA sequence: TGTGCCAGCAGTTTTTCGTCCCCCGGGCAGGGGATTAACGAGCAGTACTTC. Residues: CASSFSSPGQGINEQYF.